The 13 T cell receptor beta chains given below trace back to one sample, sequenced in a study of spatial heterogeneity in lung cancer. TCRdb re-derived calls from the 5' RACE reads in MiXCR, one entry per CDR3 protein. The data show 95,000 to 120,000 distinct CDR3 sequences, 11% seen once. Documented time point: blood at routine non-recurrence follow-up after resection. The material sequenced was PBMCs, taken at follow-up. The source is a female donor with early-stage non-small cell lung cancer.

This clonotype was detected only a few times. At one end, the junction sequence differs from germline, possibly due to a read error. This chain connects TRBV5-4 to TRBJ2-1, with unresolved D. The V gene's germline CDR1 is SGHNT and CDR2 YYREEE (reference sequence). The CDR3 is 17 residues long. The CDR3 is CVSSSFLSPTSYNEQFF. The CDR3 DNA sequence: TGTGTCAGCAGCTCCTTTTTGAGTCCCACCTCCTACAATGAGCAGTTCTTC.

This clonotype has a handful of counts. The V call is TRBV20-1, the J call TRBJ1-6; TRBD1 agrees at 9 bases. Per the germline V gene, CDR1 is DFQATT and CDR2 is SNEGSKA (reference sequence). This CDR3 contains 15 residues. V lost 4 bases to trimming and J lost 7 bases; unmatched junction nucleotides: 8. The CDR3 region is CSATTGGPGNSPLHF. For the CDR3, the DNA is TGCAGTGCTACGACAGGGGGGCCCGGAAATTCACCCCTCCACTTT.

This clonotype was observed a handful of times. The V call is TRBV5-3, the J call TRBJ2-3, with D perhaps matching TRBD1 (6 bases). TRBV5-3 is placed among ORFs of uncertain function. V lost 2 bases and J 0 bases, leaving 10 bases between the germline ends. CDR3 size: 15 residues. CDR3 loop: CARSFDRKSTDTQYF. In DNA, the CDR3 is TGTGCCAGAAGCTTCGACAGGAAGAGCACAGATACGCAGTATTTT.

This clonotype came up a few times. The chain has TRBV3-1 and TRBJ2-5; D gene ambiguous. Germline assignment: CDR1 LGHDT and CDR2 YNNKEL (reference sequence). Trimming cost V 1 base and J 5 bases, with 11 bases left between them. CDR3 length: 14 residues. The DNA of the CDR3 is TGTGCCAGCAGCCAAGTCGGATGGCAGGAGACCCAGTACTTC. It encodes CASSQVGWQETQYF.

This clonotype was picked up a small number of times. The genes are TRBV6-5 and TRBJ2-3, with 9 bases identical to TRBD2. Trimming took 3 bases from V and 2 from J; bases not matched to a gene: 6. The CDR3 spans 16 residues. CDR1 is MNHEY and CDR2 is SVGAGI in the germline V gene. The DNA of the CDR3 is TGTGCCAGCAGTTATCGGGCGGGAGGGCCCACAGATACGCAGTATTTT. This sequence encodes CASSYRAGGPTDTQYF.

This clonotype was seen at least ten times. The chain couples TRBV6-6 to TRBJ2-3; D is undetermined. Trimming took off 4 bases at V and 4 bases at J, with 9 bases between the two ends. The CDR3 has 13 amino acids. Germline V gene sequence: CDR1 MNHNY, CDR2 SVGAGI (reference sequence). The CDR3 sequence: CASSWTQPDTQYF. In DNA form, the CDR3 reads TGTGCCAGCAGTTGGACCCAACCAGATACGCAGTATTTT.

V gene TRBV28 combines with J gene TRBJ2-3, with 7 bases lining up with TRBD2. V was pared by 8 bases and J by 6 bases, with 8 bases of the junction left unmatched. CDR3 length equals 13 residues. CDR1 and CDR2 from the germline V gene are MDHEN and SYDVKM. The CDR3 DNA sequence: TGTGCCAGCTGCCTAACTAGCGCGGATACGCAGTATTTT. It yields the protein CASCLTSADTQYF.

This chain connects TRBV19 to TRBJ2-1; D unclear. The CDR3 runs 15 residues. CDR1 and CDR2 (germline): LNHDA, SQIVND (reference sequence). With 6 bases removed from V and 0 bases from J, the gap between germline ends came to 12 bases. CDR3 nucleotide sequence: TGTGCCAGTAGGTCCCAAACGAGCTCCTACAATGAGCAGTTCTTC. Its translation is CASRSQTSSYNEQFF.

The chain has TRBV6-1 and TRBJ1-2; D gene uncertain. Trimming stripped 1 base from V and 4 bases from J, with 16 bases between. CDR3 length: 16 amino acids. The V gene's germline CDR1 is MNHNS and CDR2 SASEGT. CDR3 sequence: CASSEVAGPSAYGYTF. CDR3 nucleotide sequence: TGTGCCAGCAGTGAAGTGGCGGGTCCTAGCGCCTATGGCTACACCTTC.

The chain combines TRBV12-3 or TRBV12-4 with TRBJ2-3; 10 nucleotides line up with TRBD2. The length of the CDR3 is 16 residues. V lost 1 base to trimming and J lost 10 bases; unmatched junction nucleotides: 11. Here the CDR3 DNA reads TGTGCCAGCAGTTTAGTTCCCGGACTAGCGGAGCTTCCGCAGTATTTT. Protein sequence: CASSLVPGLAELPQYF.

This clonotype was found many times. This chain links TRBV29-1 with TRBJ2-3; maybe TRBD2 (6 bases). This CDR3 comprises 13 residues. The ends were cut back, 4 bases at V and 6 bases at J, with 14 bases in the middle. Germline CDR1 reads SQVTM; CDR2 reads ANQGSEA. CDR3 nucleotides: TGCAGCGTTGCGCTAGGAGGGCGGGATACGCAGTATTTT. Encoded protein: CSVALGGRDTQYF.

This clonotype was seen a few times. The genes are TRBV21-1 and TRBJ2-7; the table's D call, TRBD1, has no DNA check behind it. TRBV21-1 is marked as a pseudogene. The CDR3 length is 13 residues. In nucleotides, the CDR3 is TGTGCCAGCAGCAAAGCGCTCAGGGACGAGCAGTACGTC. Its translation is CASSKALRDEQYV.

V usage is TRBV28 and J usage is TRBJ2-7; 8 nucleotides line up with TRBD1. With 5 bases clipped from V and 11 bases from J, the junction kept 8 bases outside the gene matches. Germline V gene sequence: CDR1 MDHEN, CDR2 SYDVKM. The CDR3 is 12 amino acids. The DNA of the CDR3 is TGTGCCAGCAGTCAGGACAGGGTGGATGAGTACTTC. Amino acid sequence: CASSQDRVDEYF. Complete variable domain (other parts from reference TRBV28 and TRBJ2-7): DVKVTQSSRYLVKRTGEKVFLECVQDMDHENMFWYRQDPGLGLRLIYFSYDVKMKEKGDIPEGYSVSREKKERFSLILESASTNQTSMYLCASSQDRVDEYFGPGTRLTVT.